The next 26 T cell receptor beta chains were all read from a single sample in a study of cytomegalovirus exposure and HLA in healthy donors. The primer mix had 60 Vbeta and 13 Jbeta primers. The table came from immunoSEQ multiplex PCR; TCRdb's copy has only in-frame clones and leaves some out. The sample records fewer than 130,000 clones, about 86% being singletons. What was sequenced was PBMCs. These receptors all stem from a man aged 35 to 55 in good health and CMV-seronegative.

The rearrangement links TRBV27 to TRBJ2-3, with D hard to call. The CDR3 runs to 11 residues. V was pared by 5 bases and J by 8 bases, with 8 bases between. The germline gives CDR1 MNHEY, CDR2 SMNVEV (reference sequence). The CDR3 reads CASSTFGTQYF. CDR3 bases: TGTGCCAGCAGTACTTTTGGTACGCAGTATTTT.

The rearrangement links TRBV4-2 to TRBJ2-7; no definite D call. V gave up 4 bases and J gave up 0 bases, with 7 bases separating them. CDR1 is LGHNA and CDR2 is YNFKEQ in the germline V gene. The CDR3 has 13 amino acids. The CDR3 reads CASSRDVSYEQYF. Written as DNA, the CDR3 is TGTGCCAGCAGCCGAGACGTCTCCTACGAGCAGTACTTC.

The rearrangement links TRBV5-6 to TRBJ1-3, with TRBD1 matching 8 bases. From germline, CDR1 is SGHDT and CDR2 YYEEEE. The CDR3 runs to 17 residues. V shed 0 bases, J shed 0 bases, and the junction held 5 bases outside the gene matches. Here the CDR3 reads CASSLADRASSGNTIYF. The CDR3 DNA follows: TGTGCCAGCAGCTTGGCGGACAGGGCCAGCTCTGGAAACACCATATATTTT.

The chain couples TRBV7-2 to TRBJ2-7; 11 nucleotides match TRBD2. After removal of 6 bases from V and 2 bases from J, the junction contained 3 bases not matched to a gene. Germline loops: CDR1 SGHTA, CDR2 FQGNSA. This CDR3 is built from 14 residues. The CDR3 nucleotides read TGTGCCAGCAGATTTAGCGGGGGGGCCTACGAGCAGTACTTC. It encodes CASRFSGGAYEQYF.

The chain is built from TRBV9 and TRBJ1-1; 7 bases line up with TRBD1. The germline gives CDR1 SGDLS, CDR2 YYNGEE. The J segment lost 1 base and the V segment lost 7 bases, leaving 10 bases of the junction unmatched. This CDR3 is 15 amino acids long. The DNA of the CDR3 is TGTGCCAGCCAAGCAGGGGGGACGGCGAACACTGAAGCTTTCTTT. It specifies CASQAGGTANTEAFF.

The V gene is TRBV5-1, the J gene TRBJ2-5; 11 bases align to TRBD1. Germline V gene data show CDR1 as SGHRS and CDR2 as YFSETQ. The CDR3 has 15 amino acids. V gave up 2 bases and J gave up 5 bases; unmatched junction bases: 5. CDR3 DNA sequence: TGCGCCAGCAGCTTAAGGACAGGGGGCGGCGAGACCCAGTACTTC. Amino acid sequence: CASSLRTGGGETQYF.

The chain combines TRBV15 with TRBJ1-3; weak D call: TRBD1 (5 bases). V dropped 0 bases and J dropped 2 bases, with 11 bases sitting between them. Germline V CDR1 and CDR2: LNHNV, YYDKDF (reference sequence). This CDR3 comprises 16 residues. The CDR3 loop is CATSRDRRGTGNTIYF. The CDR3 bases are TGTGCCACCAGCAGAGATAGACGGGGGACTGGAAACACCATATATTTT.

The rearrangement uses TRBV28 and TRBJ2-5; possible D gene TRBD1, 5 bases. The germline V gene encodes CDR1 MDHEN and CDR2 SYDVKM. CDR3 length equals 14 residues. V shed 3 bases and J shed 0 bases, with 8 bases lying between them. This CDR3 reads CASSFPGNQETQYF. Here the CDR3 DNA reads TGTGCCAGCAGTTTCCCAGGGAACCAAGAGACCCAGTACTTC.

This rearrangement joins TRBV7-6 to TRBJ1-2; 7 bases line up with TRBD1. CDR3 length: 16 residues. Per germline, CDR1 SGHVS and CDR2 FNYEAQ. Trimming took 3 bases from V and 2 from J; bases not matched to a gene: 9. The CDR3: CASSFPPGTENYGYTF. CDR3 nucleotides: TGTGCCAGCAGCTTTCCCCCCGGGACAGAAAACTATGGCTACACCTTC. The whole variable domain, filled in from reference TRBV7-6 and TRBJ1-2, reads GAGVSQSPRYKVTKRGQDVALRCDPISGHVSLYWYRQALGQGPEFLTYFNYEAQQDKSGLPNDRFSAERPEGSISTLTIQRTEQRDSAMYRCASSFPPGTENYGYTFGSGTRLTVV.

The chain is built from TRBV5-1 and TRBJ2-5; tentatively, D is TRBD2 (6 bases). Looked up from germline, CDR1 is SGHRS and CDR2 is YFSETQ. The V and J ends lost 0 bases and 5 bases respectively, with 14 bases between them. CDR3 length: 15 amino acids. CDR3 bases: TGCGCCAGCAGCTTGGCCGGGGGTCCTGAGGAGACCCAGTACTTC. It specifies CASSLAGGPEETQYF.

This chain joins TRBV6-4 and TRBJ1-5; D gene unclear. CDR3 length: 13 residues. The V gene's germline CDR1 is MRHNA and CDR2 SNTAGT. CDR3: CARPGQSNQPQHF. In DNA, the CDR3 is TGTGCGCGACCTGGGCAGTCCAATCAGCCCCAGCATTTT.

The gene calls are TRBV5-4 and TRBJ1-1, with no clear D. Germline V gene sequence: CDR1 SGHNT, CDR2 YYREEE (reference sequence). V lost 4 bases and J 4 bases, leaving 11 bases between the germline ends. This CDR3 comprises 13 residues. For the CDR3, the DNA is TGTGCCAGCAGCGAGGATCAGTTCACTGAAGCTTTCTTT. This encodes CASSEDQFTEAFF.

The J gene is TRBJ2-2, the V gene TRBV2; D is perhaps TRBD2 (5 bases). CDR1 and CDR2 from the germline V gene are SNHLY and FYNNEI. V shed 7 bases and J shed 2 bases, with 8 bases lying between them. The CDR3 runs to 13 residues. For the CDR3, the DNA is TGTGCCAGCACACGGGATAACACCGGGGAGCTGTTTTTT. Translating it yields CASTRDNTGELFF.

CDR3 in DNA: TGTGCCAGCAATAGGGACAATGTAAACTATGGCTACACCTTC. Protein product: CASNRDNVNYGYTF. This chain connects TRBV6-5 to TRBJ1-2, with D tentatively TRBD1 (6 bases). Germline V lookup: CDR1 MNHEY, CDR2 SVGAGI. Trimming took off 7 bases at V and 2 bases at J, with 14 bases between the two ends. The CDR3 covers 14 residues.

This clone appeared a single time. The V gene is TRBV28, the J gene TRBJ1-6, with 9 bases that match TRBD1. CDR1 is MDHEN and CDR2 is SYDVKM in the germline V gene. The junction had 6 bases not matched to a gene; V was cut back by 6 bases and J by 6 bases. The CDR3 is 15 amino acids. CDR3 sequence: CASSPNRGPNSPLHF. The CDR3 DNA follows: TGTGCCAGCAGCCCCAACAGGGGGCCTAATTCACCCCTCCACTTT.

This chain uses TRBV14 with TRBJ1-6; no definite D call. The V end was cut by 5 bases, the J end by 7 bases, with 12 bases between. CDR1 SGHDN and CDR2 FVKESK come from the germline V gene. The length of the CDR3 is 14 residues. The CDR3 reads CASSYFLLNSPLHF. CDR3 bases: TGTGCCAGCAGCTACTTTCTCTTGAATTCACCCCTCCACTTT.

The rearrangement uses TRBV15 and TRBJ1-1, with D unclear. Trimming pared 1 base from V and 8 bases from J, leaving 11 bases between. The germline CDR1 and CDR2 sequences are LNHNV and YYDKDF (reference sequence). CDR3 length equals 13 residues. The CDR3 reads CATSRGNWREAFF. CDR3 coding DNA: TGTGCCACCAGCAGAGGGAATTGGCGGGAAGCTTTCTTT.

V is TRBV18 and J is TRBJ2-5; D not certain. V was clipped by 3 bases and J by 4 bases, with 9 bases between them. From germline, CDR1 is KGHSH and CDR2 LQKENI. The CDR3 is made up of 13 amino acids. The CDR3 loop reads CASSPRDSETQYF. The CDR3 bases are TGTGCCAGCTCACCTAGAGATTCAGAGACCCAGTACTTC.

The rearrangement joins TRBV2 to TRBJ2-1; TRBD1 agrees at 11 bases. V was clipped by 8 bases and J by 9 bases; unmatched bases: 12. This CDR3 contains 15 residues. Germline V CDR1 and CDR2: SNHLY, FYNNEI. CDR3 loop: CASFSRGQGAFEQFF. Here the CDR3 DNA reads TGTGCCAGCTTTAGCCGTGGACAGGGGGCATTTGAGCAGTTCTTC.

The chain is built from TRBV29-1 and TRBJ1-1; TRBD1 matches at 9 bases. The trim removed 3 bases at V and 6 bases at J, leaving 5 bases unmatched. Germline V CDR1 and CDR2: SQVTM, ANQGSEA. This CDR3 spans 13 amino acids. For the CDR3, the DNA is TGCAGCGTTGACGGTTGGACAGGGGCTGAAGCTTTCTTT. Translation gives CSVDGWTGAEAFF.

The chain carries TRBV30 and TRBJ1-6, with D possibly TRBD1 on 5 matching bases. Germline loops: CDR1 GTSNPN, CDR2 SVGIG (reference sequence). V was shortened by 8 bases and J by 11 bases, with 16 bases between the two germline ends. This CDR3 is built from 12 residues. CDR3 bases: TGTGCCCCCTCGGGGGAGGATGCACCCCTCCACTTT. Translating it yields CAPSGEDAPLHF.

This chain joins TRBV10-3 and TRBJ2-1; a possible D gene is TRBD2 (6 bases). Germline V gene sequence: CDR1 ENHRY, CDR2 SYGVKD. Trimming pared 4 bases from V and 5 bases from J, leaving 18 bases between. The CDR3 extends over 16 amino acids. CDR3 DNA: TGTGCCATCAGTGGACCACTGGGAGGAATGGACAATGAGCAGTTCTTC. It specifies CAISGPLGGMDNEQFF.

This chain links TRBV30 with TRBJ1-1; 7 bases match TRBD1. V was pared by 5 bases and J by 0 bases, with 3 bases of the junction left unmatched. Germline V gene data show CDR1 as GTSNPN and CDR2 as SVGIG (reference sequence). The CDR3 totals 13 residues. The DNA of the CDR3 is TGTGCCTGGGGACAGGTCGTGAACACTGAAGCTTTCTTT. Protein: CAWGQVVNTEAFF.

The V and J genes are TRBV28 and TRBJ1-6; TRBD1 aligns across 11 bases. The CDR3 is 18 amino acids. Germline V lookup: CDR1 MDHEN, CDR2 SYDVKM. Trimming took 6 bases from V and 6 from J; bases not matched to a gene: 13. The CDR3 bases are TGTGCCAGCAGGGGACCACGGACAGGGGGCTCATCTAATTCACCCCTCCACTTT. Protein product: CASRGPRTGGSSNSPLHF. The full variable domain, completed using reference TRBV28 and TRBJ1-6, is DVKVTQSSRYLVKRTGEKVFLECVQDMDHENMFWYRQDPGLGLRLIYFSYDVKMKEKGDIPEGYSVSREKKERFSLILESASTNQTSMYLCASRGPRTGGSSNSPLHFGNGTRLTVT.

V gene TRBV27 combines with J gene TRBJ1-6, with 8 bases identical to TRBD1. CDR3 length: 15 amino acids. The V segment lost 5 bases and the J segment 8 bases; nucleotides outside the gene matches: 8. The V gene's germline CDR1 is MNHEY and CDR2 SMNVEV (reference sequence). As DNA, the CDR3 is TGTGCCAGCAGTCCGCTCGGACAGGGAGATTCACCCCTCCACTTT. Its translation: CASSPLGQGDSPLHF.

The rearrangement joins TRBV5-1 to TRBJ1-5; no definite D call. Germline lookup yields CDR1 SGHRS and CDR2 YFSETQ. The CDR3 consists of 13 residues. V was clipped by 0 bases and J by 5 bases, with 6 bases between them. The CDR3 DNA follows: TGCGCCAGCAGCTTGGACAGTTATCAGCCCCAGCATTTT. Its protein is CASSLDSYQPQHF.